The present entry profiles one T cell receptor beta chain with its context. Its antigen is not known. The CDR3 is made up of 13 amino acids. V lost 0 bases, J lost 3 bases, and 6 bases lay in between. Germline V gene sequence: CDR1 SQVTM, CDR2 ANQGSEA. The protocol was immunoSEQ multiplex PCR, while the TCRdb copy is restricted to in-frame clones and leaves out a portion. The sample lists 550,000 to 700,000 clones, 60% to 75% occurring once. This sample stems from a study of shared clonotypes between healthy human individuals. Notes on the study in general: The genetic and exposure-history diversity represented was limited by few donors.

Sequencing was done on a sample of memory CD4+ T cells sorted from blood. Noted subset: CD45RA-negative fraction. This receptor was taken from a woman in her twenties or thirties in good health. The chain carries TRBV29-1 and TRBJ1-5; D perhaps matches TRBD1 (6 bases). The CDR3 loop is CSVEEGANQPQHF. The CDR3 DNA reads TGCAGCGTTGAAGAGGGGGCCAATCAGCCCCAGCATTTT.